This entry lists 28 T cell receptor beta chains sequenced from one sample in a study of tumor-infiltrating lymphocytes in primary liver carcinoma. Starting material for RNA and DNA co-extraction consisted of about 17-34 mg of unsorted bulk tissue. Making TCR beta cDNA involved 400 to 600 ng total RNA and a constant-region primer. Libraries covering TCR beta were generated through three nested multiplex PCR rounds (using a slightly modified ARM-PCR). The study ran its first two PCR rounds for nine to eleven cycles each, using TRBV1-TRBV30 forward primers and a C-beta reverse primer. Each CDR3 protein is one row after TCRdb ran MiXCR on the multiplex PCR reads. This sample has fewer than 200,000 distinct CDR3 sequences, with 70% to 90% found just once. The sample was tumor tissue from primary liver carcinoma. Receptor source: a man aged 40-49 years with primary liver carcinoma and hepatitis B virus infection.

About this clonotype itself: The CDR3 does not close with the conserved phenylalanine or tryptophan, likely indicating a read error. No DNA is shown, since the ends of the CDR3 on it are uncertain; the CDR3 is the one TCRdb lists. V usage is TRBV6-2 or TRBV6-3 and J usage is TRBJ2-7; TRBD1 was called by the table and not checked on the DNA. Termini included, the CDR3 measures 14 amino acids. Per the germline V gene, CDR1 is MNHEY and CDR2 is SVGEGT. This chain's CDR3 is CASSLRDRAHELYL.

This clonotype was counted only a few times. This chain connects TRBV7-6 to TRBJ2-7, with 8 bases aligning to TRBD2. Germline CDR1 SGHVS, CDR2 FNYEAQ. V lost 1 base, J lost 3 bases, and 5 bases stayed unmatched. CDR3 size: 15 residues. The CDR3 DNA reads TGTGCCAGCAGCTTAGGCAGCGGGGGAAACTACGAGCAGTACTTC. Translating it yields CASSLGSGGNYEQYF.

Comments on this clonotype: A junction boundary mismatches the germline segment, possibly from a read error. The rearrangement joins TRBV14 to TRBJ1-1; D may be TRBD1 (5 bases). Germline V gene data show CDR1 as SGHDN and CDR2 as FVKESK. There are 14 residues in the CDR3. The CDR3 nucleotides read TGTACCAGCAGCCAATATCAGGGCCCTTTCCCAGCTTTCTTT. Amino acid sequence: CTSSQYQGPFPAFF.

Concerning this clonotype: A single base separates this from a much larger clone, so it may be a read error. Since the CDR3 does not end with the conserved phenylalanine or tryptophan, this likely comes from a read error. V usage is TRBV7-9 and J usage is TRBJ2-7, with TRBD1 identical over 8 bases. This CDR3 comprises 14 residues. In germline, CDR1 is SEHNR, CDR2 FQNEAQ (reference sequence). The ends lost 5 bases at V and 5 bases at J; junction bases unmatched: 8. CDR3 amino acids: CASSTGQGSNEQYI. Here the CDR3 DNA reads TGTGCCAGCAGCACCGGACAGGGTTCGAACGAGCAGTACATC.

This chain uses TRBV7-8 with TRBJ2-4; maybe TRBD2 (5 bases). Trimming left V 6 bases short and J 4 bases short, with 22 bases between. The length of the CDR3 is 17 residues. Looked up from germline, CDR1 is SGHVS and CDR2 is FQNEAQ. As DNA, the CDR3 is TGTGCCAGCAGGCCCCTTTCCAGCGGATTAGCAAAAAACATTCAGTACTTC. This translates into CASRPLSSGLAKNIQYF.

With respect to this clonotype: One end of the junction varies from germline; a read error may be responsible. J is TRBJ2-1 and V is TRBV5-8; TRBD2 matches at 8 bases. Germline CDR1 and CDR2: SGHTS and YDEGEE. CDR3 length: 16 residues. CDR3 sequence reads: CVSNSGLAGLYNEQFF. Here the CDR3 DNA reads TGTGTCAGCAACTCGGGATTAGCGGGATTATACAATGAGCAGTTCTTC.

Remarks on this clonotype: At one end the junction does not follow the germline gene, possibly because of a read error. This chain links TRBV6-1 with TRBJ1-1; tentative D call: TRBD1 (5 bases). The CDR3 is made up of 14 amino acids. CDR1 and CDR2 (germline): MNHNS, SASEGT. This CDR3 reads CASSEASRGTDAFF. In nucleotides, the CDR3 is TGTGCTAGCAGTGAAGCCTCGAGGGGCACTGATGCTTTCTTT.

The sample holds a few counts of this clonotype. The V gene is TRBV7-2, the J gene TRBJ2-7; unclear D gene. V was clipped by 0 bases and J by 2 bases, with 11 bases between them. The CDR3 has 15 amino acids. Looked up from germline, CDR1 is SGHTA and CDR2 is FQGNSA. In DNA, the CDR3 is TGTGCCAGCAGCTTAGCCCCCAAACTTACCTACGAGCAGTACTTC. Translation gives CASSLAPKLTYEQYF.

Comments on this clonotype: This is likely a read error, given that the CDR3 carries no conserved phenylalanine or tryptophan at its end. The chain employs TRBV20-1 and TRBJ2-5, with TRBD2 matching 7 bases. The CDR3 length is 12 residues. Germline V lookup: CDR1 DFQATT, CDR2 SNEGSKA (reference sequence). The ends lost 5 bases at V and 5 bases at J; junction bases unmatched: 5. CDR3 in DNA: TGCAGTGCTCCGGGAGGTGGGGAGACCCAGTACGTC. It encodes CSAPGGGETQYV.

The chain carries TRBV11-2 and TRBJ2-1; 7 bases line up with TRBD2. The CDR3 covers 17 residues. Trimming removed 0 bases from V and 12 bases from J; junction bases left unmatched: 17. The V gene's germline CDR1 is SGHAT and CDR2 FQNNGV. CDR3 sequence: CASSLDRVGRFYNMQFF. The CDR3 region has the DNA TGTGCCAGCAGCTTAGATAGGGTCGGGAGGTTCTACAATATGCAGTTCTTC.

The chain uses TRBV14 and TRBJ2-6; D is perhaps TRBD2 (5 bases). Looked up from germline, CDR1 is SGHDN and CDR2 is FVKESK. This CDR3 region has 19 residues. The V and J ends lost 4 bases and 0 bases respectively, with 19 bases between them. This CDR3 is CASSPGWTVLLSGANVLTF. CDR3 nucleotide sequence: TGTGCCAGCAGCCCAGGATGGACTGTGCTCCTCTCTGGGGCCAACGTCCTGACTTTC.

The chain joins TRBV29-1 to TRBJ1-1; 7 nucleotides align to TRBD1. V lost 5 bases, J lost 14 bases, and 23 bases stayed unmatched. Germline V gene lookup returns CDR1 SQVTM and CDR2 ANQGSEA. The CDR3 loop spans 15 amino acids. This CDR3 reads CSVTGDWGMNTVAFF. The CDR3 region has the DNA TGCAGCGTTACAGGGGACTGGGGGATGAACACTGTAGCCTTCTTT.

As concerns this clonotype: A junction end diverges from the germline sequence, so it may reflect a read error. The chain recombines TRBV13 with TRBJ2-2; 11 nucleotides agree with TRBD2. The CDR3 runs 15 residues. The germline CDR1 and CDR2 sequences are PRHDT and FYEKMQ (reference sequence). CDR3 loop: CASSLISGRVGKLFF. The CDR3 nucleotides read TGTGCCAGCAGCTTGATTAGCGGGAGGGTCGGGAAGCTGTTTTTT.

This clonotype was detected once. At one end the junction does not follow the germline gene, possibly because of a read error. This CDR3 is CAWSGSTAISYNEQFF. In DNA form, the CDR3 reads TGTGCCTGGAGTGGCTCGACTGCCATCTCCTACAACGAGCAGTTCTTC. The chain carries TRBV30 and TRBJ2-1, with D unclear. CDR3 size: 16 residues. CDR1 is GTSNPN, CDR2 SVGIG, per germline (reference sequence).

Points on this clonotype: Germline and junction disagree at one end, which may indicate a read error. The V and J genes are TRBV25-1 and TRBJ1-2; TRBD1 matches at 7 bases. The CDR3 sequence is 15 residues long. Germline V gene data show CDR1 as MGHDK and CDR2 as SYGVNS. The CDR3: CASSEMDRPLNGYTF. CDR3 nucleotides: TGTGCCAGCAGTGAAATGGACAGGCCTCTAAATGGTTACACCTTC.

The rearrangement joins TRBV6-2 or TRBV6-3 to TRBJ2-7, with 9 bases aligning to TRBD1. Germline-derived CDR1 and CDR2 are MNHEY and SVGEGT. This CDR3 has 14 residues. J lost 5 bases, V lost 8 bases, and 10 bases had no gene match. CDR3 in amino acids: CASCLRDRAHEQYF. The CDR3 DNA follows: TGTGCCAGCTGCCTACGGGACAGGGCTCACGAGCAGTACTTC.

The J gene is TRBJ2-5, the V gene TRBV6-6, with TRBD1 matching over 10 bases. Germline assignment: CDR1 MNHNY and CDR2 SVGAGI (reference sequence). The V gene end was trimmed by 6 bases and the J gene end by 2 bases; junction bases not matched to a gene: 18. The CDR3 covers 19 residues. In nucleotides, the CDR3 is TGTGCCAGCAGCAGGTCACCGGGACAGGGGCAAGTTCTGCAAGAGACCCAGTACTTC. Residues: CASSRSPGQGQVLQETQYF.

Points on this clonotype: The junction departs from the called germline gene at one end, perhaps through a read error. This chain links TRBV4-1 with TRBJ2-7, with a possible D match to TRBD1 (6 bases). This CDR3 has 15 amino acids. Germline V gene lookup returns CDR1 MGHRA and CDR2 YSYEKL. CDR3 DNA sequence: TGTGCCAGCAGCCGAGGATTCCAACAGGGATATGAGCAGTACTTC. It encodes CASSRGFQQGYEQYF.

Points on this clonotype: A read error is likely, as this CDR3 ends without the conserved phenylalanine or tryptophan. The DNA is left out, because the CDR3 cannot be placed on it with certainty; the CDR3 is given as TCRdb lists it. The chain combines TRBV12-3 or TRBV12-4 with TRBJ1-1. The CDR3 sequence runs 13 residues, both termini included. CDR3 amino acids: CASRIRINTEALY.

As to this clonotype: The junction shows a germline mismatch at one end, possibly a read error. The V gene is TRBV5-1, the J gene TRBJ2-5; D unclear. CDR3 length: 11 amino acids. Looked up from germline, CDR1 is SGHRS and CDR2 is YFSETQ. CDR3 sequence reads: CASSSDKTQYF. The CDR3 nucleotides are TGCGCCAGCAGCTCCGACAAGACTCAGTACTTC.

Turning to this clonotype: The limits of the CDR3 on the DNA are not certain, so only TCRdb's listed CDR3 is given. The chain's CDR3 is CAISSGPMNYGCTF. The rearrangement joins TRBV6-2 or TRBV6-3 to TRBJ1-2; the table assigns TRBD1, which was not confirmed against the DNA. Germline V gives CDR1 MNHEY, CDR2 SVGEGT. Counting both end residues, the CDR3 totals 14 amino acids.

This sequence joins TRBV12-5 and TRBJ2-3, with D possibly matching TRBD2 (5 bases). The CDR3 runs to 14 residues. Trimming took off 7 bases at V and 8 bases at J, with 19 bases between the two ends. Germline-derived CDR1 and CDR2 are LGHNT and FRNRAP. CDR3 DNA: TGTGCTAGTGCGGTCACAACTAGTGCAGGTACGCAGTATTTT. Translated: CASAVTTSAGTQYF.

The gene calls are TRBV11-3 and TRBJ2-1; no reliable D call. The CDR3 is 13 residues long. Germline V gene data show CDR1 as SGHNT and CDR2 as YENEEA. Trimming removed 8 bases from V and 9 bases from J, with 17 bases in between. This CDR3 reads CASGSAPSREQFF. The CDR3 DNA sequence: TGTGCCAGCGGCTCCGCGCCTTCGCGTGAGCAGTTCTTC.

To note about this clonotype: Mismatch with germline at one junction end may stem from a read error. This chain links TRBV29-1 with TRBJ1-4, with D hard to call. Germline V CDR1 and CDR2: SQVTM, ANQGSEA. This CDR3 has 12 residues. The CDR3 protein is CSAQSNLGKLFF. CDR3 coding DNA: TGCAGTGCTCAGTCCAATCTTGGAAAACTTTTTTTT.

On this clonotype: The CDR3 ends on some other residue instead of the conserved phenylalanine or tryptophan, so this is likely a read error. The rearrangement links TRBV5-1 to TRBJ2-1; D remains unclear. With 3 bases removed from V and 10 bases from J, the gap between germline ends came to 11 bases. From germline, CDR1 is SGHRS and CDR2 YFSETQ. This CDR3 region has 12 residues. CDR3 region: CASSSYMGEQFL. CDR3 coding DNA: TGCGCCAGCAGCTCCTACATGGGCGAGCAGTTCCTC.

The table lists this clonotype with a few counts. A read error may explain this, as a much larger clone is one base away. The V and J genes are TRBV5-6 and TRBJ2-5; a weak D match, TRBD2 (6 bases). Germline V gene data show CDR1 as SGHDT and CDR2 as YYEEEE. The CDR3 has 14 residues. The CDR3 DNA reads TGTGCCAGCAGCTTGGGGGGGGTTAGAGAGACCCTGTACTTC. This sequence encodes CASSLGGVRETLYF.

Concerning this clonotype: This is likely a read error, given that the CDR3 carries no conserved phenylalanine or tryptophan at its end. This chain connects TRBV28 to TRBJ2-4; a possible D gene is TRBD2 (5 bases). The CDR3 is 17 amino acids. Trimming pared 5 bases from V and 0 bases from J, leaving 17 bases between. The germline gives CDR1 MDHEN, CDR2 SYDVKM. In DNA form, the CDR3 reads TGTGCCAGCAGTCCGTCCCTTAGCGATCTAGCCAAAAACATTCAGTACTTA. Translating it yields CASSPSLSDLAKNIQYL.

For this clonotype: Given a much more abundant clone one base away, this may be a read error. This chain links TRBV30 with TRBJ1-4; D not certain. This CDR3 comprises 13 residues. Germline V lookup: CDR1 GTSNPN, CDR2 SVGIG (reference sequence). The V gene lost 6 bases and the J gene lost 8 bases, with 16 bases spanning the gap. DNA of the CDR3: TGTGCCTGTCTGGTCAGGCCGCGGGAAAAACTGTTTTTT. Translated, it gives CACLVRPREKLFF. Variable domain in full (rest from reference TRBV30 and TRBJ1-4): SQTIHQWPATLVQPVGSPLSLECTVEGTSNPNLYWYRQAAGRGLQLLFYSVGIGQISSEVPQNLSASRPQDRQFILSSKKLLLSDSGFYLCACLVRPREKLFFGSGTQLSVL.